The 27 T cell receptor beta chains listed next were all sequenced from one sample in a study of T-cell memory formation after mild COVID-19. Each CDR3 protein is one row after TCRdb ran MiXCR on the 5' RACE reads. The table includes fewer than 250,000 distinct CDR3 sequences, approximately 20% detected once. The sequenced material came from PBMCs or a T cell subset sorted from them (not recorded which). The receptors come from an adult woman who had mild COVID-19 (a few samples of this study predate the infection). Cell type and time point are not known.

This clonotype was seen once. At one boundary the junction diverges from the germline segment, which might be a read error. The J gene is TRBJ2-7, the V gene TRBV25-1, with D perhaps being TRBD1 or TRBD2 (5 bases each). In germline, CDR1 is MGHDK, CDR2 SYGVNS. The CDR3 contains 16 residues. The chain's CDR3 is CSSSDERIGANYEQYF. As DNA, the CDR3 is TGTTCCAGCAGTGACGAGCGGATCGGGGCTAACTACGAGCAGTACTTC.

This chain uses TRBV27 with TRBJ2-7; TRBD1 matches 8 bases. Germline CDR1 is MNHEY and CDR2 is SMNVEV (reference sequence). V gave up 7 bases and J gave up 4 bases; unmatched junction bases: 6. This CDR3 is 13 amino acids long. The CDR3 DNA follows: TGTGCCAGCACCCGGCAGGGGGCTTACGAGCAGTACTTC. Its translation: CASTRQGAYEQYF.

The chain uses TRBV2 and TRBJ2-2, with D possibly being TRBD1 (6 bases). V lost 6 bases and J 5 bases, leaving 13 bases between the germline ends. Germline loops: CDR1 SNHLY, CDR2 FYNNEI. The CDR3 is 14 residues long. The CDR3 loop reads CASRARGQTGELFF. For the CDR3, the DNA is TGTGCCAGCAGGGCCCGCGGACAGACCGGGGAGCTGTTTTTT.

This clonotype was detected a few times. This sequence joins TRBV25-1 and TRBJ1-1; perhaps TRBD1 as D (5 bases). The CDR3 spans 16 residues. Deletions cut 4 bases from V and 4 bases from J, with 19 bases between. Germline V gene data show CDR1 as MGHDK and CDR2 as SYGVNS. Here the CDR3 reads CASSVRGRARGTEAFF. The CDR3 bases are TGTGCCAGCAGTGTGCGGGGCAGGGCACGTGGCACTGAAGCTTTCTTT.

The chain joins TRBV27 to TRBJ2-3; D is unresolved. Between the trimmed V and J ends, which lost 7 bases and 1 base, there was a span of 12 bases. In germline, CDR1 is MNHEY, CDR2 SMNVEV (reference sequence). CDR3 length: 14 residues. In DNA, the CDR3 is TGTGCCAGCACCTCCAACGATCGCACAGATACGCAGTATTTT. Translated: CASTSNDRTDTQYF.

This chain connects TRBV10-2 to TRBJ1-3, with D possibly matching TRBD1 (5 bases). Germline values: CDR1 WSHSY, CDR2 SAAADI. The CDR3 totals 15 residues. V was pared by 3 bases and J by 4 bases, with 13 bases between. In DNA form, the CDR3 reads TGCGCCAGCAGTGACTGGGGGATCCTAGGAAACACCATATATTTT. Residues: CASSDWGILGNTIYF.

The CDR3 DNA sequence: TGTGCCAGCAGCTTTTATGGAGGGGAGACCCAGTACTTC. Its protein is CASSFYGGETQYF. This chain uses TRBV7-3 with TRBJ2-5, with D tentatively TRBD2 (6 bases). The CDR3 totals 13 residues. V shed 3 bases and J shed 5 bases, with 10 bases lying between them. CDR1 is SGHTA and CDR2 is FQGTGA in the germline V gene. The variable domain in full, completed from reference TRBV7-3 and TRBJ2-5, reads GAGVSQTPSNKVTEKGKYVELRCDPISGHTALYWYRQSLGQGPEFLIYFQGTGAADDSGLPNDRFFAVRPEGSVSTLKIQRTERGDSAVYLCASSFYGGETQYFGPGTRLLVL.

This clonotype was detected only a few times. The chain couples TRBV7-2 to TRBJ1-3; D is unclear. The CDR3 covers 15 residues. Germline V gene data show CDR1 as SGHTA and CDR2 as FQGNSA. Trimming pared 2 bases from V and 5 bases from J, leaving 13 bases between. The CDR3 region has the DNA TGTGCCAGCAGCTTACCGGGCTGGAATAGAAACACCATATATTTT. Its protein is CASSLPGWNRNTIYF.

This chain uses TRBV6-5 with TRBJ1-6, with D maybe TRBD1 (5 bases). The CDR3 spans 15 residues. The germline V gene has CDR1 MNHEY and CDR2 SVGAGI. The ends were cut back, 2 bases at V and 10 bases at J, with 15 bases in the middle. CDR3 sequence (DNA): TGTGCCAGCAGTTACGAAGGCAGGGTAAACTCACCCCTCCACTTT. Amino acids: CASSYEGRVNSPLHF.

The CDR3: CASSPFLRQGSRYGYTF. In DNA form, the CDR3 reads TGCGCCAGCAGCCCCTTCCTTAGACAGGGAAGTAGGTATGGCTACACCTTC. This chain links TRBV4-1 with TRBJ1-2; 7 bases agree with TRBD1. Trimming took 4 bases from V and 5 from J; bases not matched to a gene: 16. Germline lookup yields CDR1 MGHRA and CDR2 YSYEKL. This CDR3 contains 17 residues.

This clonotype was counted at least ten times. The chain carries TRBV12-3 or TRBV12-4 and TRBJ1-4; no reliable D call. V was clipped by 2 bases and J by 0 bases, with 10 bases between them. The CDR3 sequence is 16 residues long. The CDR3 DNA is TGTGCCAGCAGTTTAAAAGGGATCACAACTAATGAAAAACTGTTTTTT. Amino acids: CASSLKGITTNEKLFF.

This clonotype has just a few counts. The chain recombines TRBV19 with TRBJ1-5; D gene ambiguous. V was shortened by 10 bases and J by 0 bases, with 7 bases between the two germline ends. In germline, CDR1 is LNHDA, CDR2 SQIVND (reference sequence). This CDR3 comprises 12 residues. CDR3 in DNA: TGTGCCACCAGGCTTAGCAATCAGCCCCAGCATTTT. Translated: CATRLSNQPQHF.

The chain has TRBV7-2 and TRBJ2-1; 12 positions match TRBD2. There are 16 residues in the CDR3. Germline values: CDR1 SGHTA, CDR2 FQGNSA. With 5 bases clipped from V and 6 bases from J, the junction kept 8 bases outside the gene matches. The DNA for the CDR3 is TGTGCCAGCAGCCCATCACTAGCGGGAGGAGTCAATGAGCAGTTCTTC. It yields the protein CASSPSLAGGVNEQFF.

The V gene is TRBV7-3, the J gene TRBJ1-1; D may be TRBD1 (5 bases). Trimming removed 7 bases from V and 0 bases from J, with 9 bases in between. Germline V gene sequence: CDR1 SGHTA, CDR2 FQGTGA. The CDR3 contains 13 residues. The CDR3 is CASKRGMNTEAFF. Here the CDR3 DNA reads TGTGCCAGCAAAAGGGGAATGAACACTGAAGCTTTCTTT.

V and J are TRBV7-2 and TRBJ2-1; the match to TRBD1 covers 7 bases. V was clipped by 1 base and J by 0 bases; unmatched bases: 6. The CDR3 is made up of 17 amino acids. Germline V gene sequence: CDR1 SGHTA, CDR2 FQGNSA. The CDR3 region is CASSLEVRGSSYNEQFF. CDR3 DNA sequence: TGTGCCAGCAGCTTAGAGGTCAGGGGGTCCTCCTACAATGAGCAGTTCTTC.

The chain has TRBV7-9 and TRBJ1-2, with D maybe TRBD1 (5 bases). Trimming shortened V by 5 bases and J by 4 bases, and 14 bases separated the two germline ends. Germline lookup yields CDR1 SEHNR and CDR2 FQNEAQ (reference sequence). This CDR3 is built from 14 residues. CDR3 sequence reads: CASSKTPQGYGYTF. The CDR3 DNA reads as TGTGCCAGCAGCAAAACCCCCCAGGGCTATGGCTACACCTTC.

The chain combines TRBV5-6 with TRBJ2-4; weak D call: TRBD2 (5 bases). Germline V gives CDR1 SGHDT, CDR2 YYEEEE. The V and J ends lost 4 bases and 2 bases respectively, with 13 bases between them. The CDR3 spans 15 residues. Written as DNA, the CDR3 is TGTGCCAGCAGCCTGGCAGGCGGGTCCAAAAACATTCAGTACTTC. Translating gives CASSLAGGSKNIQYF. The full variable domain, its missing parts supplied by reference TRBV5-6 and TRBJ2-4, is DAGVTQSPTHLIKTRGQQVTLRCSPKSGHDTVSWYQQALGQGPQFIFQYYEEEERQRGNFPDRFSGHQFPNYSSELNVNALLLGDSALYLCASSLAGGSKNIQYFGAGTRLSVL.

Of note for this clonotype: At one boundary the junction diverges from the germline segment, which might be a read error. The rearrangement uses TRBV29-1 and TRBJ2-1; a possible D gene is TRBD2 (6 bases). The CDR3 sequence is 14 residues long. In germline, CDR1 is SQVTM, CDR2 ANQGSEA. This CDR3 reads CSVPGGSSYHEQFF. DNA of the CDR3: TGCAGCGTACCAGGAGGGAGCTCCTACCATGAGCAGTTCTTC.

This chain's CDR3 is CATSERGLAGTDTQYF. The CDR3 nucleotides are TGTGCCACCAGTGAACGAGGACTAGCGGGAACAGATACGCAGTATTTT. The rearrangement links TRBV24-1 to TRBJ2-3, with 12 bases fitting TRBD2. This CDR3 is 16 amino acids long. With V trimmed by 4 bases and J by 3 bases, 4 bases remained unmatched. Germline CDR1 KGHDR, CDR2 SFDVKD.

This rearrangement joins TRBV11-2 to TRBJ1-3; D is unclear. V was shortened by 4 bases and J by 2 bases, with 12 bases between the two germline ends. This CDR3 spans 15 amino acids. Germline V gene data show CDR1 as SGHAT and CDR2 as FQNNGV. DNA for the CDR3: TGTGCCAGCAGCTCCCGCCGGGGAACTGGAAACACCATATATTTT. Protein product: CASSSRRGTGNTIYF. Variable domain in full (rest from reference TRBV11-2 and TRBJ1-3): EAGVAQSPRYKIIEKRQSVAFWCNPISGHATLYWYQQILGQGPKLLIQFQNNGVVDDSQLPKDRFSAERLKGVDSTLKIQPAKLEDSAVYLCASSSRRGTGNTIYFGEGSWLTVV.

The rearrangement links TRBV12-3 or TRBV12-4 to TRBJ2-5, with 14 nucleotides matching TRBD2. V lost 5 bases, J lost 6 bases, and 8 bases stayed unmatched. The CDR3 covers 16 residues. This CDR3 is CASSPGLAGGRKTQYF. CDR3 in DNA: TGTGCCAGCAGTCCCGGACTAGCGGGAGGTAGAAAGACCCAGTACTTC.

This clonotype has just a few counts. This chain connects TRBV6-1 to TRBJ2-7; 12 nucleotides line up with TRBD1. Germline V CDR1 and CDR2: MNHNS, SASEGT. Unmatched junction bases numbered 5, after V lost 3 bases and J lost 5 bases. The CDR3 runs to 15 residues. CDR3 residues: CASSEPGQGAHEQYF. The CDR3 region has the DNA TGTGCCAGCAGTGAGCCGGGACAGGGGGCCCACGAGCAGTACTTC.

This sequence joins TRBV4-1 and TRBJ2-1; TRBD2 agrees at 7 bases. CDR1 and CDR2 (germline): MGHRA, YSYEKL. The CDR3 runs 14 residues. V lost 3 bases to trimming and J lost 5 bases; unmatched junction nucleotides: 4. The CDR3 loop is CASSHGTTNNEQFF. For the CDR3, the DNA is TGCGCCAGCAGCCACGGGACTACAAACAATGAGCAGTTCTTC.

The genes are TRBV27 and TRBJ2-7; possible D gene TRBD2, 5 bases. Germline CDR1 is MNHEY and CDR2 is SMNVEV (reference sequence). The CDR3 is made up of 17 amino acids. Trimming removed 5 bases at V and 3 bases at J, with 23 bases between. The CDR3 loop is CASSPQPWASLIYEQYF. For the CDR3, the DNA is TGTGCCAGCAGTCCCCAGCCTTGGGCTAGCTTAATCTACGAGCAGTACTTC.

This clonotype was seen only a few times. Here the CDR3 reads CASSYLAGQGKGYEQYF. For the CDR3, the DNA is TGTGCCAGCAGTTACCTAGCTGGACAGGGGAAAGGCTACGAGCAGTACTTC. V is TRBV6-2 or TRBV6-3 and J is TRBJ2-7; the match to TRBD1 covers 9 bases. Germline V gives CDR1 MNHEY, CDR2 SVGEGT. V gave up 2 bases and J gave up 3 bases; unmatched junction bases: 11. This CDR3 has 17 residues.

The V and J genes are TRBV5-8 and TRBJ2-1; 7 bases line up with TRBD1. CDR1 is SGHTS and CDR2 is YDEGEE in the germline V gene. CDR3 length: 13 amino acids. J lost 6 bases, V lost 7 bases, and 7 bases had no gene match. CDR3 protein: CASQGQLLNEQFF. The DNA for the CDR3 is TGTGCCAGCCAGGGACAGCTCCTCAATGAGCAGTTCTTC.

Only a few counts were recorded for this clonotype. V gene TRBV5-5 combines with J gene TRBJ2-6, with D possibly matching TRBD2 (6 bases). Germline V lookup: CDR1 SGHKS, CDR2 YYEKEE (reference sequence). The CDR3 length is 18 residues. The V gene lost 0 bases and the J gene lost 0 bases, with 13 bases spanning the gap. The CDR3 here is CASSLESGLRSGANVLTF. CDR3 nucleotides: TGTGCCAGCAGCTTGGAGTCGGGACTTCGCTCTGGGGCCAACGTCCTGACTTTC.